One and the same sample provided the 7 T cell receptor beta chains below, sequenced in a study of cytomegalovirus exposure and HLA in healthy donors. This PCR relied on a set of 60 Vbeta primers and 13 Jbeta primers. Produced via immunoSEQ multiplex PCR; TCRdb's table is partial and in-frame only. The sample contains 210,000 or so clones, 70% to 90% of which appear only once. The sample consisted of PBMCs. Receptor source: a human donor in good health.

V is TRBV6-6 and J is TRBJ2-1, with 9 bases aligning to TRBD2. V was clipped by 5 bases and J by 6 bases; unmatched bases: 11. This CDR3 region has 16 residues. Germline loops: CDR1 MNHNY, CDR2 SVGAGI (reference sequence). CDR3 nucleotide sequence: TGTGCCAGCAGTCCCGTGGCGCTAGCGGGGCTCAATGAGCAGTTCTTC. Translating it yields CASSPVALAGLNEQFF.

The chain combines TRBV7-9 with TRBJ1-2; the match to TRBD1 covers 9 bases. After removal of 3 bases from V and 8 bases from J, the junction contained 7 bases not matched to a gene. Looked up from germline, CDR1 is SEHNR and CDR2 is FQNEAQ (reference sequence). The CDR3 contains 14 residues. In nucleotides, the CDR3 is TGTGCCAGCAGCTTTACGACAGGGGGAGCGGGCTACACCTTC. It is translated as CASSFTTGGAGYTF.

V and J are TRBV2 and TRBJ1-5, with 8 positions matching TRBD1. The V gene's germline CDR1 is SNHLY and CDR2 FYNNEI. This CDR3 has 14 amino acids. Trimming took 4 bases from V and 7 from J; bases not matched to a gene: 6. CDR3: CASSGTGSGQPQHF. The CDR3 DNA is TGTGCCAGCAGTGGGACAGGGTCTGGACAGCCCCAGCATTTT.

The CDR3 reads CARGRGLAGGEQFF. Written as DNA, the CDR3 is TGTGCCAGAGGCCGCGGACTAGCGGGAGGTGAGCAGTTCTTC. This chain uses TRBV2 with TRBJ2-1; TRBD2 matches at 14 bases. V gave up 9 bases and J gave up 9 bases; unmatched junction bases: 7. Per the germline V gene, CDR1 is SNHLY and CDR2 is FYNNEI. The CDR3 length is 14 residues.

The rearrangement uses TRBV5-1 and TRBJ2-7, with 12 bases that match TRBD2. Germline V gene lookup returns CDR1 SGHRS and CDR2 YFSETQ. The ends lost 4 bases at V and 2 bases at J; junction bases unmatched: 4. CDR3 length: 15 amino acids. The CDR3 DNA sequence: TGCGCCAGCAGCCAGGGACTAGCGGGCCCCTACGAGCAGTACTTC. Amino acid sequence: CASSQGLAGPYEQYF.

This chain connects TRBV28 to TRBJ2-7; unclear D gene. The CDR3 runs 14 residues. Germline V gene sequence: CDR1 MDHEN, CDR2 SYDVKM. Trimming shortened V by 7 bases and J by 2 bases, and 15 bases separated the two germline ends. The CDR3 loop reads CASTSLVLAYEQYF. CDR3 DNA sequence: TGTGCCAGCACGAGCCTTGTTTTAGCCTACGAGCAGTACTTC.

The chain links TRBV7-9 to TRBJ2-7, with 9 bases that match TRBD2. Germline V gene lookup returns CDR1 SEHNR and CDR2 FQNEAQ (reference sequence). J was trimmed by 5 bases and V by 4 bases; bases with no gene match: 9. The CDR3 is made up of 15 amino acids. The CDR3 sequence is CASSYSGSFPHEQYF. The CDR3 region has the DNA TGTGCCAGCAGCTATAGCGGGAGTTTTCCCCACGAGCAGTACTTC.